This TCR beta chain appears in the sequencing data of a study of post-analysis software for immune sequencing data. Across the whole study: Clinical courses comprised relapsing-remitting, secondary progressive and progressive-relapsing multiple sclerosis. Study-level findings and limits: When compared against controls, multiple sclerosis patients showed significantly lower normalized Chao1 diversity. Batch-matched samples strongly co-clustered by F measure. Comparison of patients with controls showed 4 to 6 TRBV segments more frequent in patients, TRBV5-6, TRBV5-1 and TRBV20-1 among them.

Many counts were recorded for this clonotype. The antigen remains undetermined. Prepared libraries of TCR beta cDNA carried unique molecular identifiers. The authors obtained roughly 500,000 cDNA molecules from approximately 1 to 10 million T cells. TCRdb re-called the PCR reads through MiXCR, storing one row per CDR3 protein. The table shows about 190,000 distinct CDR3 sequences, with 25% to 30% occurring only once. Germline V gene lookup returns CDR1 LGHNA and CDR2 YNFKEQ. The CDR3 sequence is 15 residues long. V was trimmed by 0 bases and J by 4 bases, leaving 12 bases between them. Material for sequencing was blood. The chain has TRBV4-2 and TRBJ1-2, with D possibly matching TRBD1 (5 bases). This receptor was taken from a girl aged 2-17 years with multiple sclerosis. The CDR3 sequence is CASSQDGQGTYGYTF. As DNA, the CDR3 is TGTGCCAGCAGCCAAGATGGCCAGGGAACCTATGGCTACACCTTC.